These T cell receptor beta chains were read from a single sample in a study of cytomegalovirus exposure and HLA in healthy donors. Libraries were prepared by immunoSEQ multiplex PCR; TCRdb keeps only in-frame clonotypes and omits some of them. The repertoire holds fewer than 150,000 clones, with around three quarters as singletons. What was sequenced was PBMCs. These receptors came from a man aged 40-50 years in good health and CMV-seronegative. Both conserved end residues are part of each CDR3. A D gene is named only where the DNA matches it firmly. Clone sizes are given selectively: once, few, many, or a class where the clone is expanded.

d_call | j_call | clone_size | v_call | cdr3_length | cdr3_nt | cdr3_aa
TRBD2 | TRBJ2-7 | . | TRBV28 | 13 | TGTGCCAGCAGAGCGGGAAGCTCCTACGAGCAGTACTTC | CASRAGSSYEQYF
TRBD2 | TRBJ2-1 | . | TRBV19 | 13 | TGTGCCAGTAGGCCTAGCGGGGCCGGTGAGCAGTTCTTC | CASRPSGAGEQFF
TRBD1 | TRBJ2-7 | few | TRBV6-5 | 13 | TGTGCCAGCAGCAGAGGGGGCTCGGGCGAGCAGTACTTC | CASSRGGSGEQYF
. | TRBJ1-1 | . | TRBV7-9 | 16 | TGTGCCAGCAGCTTTAAGGCCGCTGAGGGGAACACTGAAGCTTTCTTT | CASSFKAAEGNTEAFF
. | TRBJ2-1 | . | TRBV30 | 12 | TGTGCCTGTGGGGGCATGCTCAGTGAGCAGTTCTTC | CACGGMLSEQFF
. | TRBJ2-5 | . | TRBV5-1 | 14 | TGCGCCAGCCGCCGGGGGGCGGGCAAAGAGACCCAGTACTTC | CASRRGAGKETQYF
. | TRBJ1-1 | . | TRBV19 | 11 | TGTGCCAGTACTCGGAACACTGAAGCTTTCTTT | CASTRNTEAFF
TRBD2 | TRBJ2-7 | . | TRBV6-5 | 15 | TGTGCCAGCAGTTTTTGGACTAGCGGGGCGTACGAGCAGTACTTC | CASSFWTSGAYEQYF
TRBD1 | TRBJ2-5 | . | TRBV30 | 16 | TGTGCCTTCACCTTTGGCTGGACAGGGCGGGGAGAGACCCAGTACTTC | CAFTFGWTGRGETQYF
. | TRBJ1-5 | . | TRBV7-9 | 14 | TGTGCCAGCAGCTTACAGGGGAATAATCAGCCCCAGCATTTT | CASSLQGNNQPQHF
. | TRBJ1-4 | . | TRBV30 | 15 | TGTGCCTGGAGTTCTCAGGGCTCCACTAATGAAAAACTGTTTTTT | CAWSSQGSTNEKLFF
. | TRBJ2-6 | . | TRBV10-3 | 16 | TGTGCCATCAGTGAGGGCGGGGTCCGACTGGCCAACGTCCTGACTTTC | CAISEGGVRLANVLTF
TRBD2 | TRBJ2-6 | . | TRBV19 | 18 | TGTGCCAGTAGCGGGGGACTAGCGGGAGGGTCTGGGGCCAACGTCCTGACTTTC | CASSGGLAGGSGANVLTF
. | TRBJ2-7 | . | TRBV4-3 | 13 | TGCGCCAGCAGCCCCGGGTCCCTCTACGAGCAGTACTTC | CASSPGSLYEQYF
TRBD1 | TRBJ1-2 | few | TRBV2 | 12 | TGTGCCAACCGAGGGACAGGCCAGGGCTACACCTTC | CANRGTGQGYTF
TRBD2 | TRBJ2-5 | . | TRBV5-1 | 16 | TGCGCCAGCAGCAGCTTAGCGGGGGGGTCAGGGGAGACCCAGTACTTC | CASSSLAGGSGETQYF
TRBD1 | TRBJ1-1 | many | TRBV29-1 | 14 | TGCAGCGCCAAGGTAAGGGGGCAGAACACTGAAGCTTTCTTT | CSAKVRGQNTEAFF
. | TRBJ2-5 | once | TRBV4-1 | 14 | TGCGCCAGCAGCCCTCGTTTAGTTCAAGAGACCCAGTACTTC | CASSPRLVQETQYF
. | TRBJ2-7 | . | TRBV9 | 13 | TGTGCCAGCAGCGTAGCTGAGGGTTACGAGCAGTACTTC | CASSVAEGYEQYF
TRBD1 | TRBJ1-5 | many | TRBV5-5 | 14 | TGTGCCAGCAGCGGGGGACAGCTCTATCAGCCCCAGCATTTT | CASSGGQLYQPQHF
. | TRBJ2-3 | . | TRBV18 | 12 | TGTGCCAGCTCACCAAATTCTGATACGCAGTATTTT | CASSPNSDTQYF
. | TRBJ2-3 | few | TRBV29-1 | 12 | TGCAGCGTTTTTCGCGGCACAGATACGCAGTATTTT | CSVFRGTDTQYF
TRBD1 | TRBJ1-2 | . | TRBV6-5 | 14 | TGTGCCAGCACGAGGGACAGGGGGATCTATGGCTACACCTTC | CASTRDRGIYGYTF
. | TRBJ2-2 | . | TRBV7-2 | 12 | TGTGCCAGCAGCACGGACACCGGGGAGCTGTTTTTT | CASSTDTGELFF
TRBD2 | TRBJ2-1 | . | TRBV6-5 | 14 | TGTGCCAGCAGCCCCCTGACTAGCACCCATGAGCAGTTCTTC | CASSPLTSTHEQFF
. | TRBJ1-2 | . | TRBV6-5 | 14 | TGTGCCAGCAGTTACGGCGGGTTAGGCTATGGCTACACCTTC | CASSYGGLGYGYTF
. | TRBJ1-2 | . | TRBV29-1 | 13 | TGCAGCGTTGAAGCGCGAGCTAACTATGGCTACACCTTC | CSVEARANYGYTF
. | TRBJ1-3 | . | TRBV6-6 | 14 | TGTGCCAGCAGTCGACAAACCGCTGGAAACACCATATATTTT | CASSRQTAGNTIYF
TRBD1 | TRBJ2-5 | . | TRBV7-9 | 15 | TGTGCCAGCAGCACCCGGGACAGGGGGCTTGAGACCCAGTACTTC | CASSTRDRGLETQYF
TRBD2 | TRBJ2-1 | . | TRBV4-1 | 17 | TGCGCCAGCAGCCCTGAGCGTTGGACTAGCAGTTACAATGAGCAGTTCTTC | CASSPERWTSSYNEQFF
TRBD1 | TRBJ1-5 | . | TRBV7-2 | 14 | TGTGCCAGCACCACAGGACAGGGGGATCAGCCCCAGCATTTT | CASTTGQGDQPQHF
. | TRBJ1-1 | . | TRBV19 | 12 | TGTGCCACCGGTCCCCTGAACACTGAAGCTTTCTTT | CATGPLNTEAFF
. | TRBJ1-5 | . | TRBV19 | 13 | TGTGCCAGTAGTATAGTCTATCAACAGCCCCAGCATTTT | CASSIVYQQPQHF
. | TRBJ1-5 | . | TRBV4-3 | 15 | TGCGCCAGCAGCCAAGAGTTTAGGGAGGGCCAGCCCCAGCATTTT | CASSQEFREGQPQHF
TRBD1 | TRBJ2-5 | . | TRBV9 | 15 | TGTGCCAGCAGCGGTGGGGACAGGGGGCGAGAGACCCAGTACTTC | CASSGGDRGRETQYF
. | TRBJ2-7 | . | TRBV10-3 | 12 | TGTGCCATCAGTGAACAGATCTACGAGCAGTACTTC | CAISEQIYEQYF
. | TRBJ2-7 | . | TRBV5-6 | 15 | TGTGCCAGCAGGCTTTTCGACGGGGGAGTCTACGAGCAGTACTTC | CASRLFDGGVYEQYF
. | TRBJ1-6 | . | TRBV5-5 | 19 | TGTGCCAGCAGCTTGGCCCATACAGGTGGAGCCAGGCCAGGGCTCCCCCTCCACTTT | CASSLAHTGGARPGLPLHF
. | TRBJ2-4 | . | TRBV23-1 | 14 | TGCGCCAGCAGCCCGACAGAAGCCAAAAACATTCAGTACTTC | CASSPTEAKNIQYF
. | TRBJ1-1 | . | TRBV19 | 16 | TGTGCCAGTAGTACCCAAAGGGGCACTGGTAACACTGAAGCTTTCTTT | CASSTQRGTGNTEAFF
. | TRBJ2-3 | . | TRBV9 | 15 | TGTGCCAGCAGCGTAGGGCCCAGGGACACAGATACGCAGTATTTT | CASSVGPRDTDTQYF
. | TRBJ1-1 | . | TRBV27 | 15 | TGTGCCAGCAGTCTTCTCGAGGGGGGGTACACTGAAGCTTTCTTT | CASSLLEGGYTEAFF
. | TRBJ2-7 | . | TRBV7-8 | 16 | TGTGCCAGCAGCAAAGCCGGGACACAGAGCTCCTACGAGCAGTACTTC | CASSKAGTQSSYEQYF
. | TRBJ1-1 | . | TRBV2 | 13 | TGTGCCAGCGGATTTCAGGGGTCGACCGAAGCTTTCTTT | CASGFQGSTEAFF
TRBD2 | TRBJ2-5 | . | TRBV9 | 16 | TGTGCCAGCAGCGTAGAGGGACTAGCGCTAAAAGAGACCCAGTACTTC | CASSVEGLALKETQYF
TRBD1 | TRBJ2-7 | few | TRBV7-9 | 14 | TGTGCCAGCAGCTGGACAGGGGGCTCCTACGAGCAGTACTTC | CASSWTGGSYEQYF
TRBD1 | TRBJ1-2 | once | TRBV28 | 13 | TGTGCCTCCTCAGGGGGCGCGTTCCGAGGCTACACCTTC | CASSGGAFRGYTF
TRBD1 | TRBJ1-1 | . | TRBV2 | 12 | TGTGCCAGCAGTAACGACAGGGGCCCAGCTTTCTTT | CASSNDRGPAFF
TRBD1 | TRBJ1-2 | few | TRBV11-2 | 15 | TGTGCCAGCAGCCCCTGGACAGGGGCAGGTGGAGGCTACACCTTC | CASSPWTGAGGGYTF